This T cell receptor (beta chain) was identified during a study of CD8+ T cells in alopecia areata (dated by TCRdb to 2016 to 2018). Describing the broader study: Treated patients were enrolled in an open-label pilot trial of oral tofacitinib at 5 to 10 mg twice daily for moderate-to-severe alopecia areata. In both human patients and the C3H/HeJ mouse model, the study applied high-throughput TCRbeta sequencing to look at T cell clonal expansion in alopecia areata. The RNA source kit depended on sample type: the PAXgene miRNA kit for fixed scalp, the miRNeasy kit for PBMCs, and the RNeasy kit for mouse skin. TCRbeta CDR3 regions were amplified by immunoSEQ multiplex PCR using 35 Vbeta forward and 13 Jbeta reverse primers. Human TCRbeta sequencing covered scalp tissue and sorted CD4+ and CD8+ peripheral blood T cells from patchy and totalis/universalis alopecia areata patients and healthy controls. Tofacitinib was given for 6 to 18 months, followed by 6 months of follow-up off drug to assess delayed response and recurrence. Scalp clonality was compared across normal scalp (n=4), patchy alopecia areata scalp (n=8), and alopecia totalis/universalis scalp (n=8). Patients on tofacitinib were biopsied at baseline and after 4 and 24 weeks of treatment, and several of the patients also had a later scalp biopsy. The study at large found these results: Compared with normal scalp, lesional scalp had higher clonality and more expanded CD8+ clones, particularly in alopecia totalis/universalis, a pattern that suggests antigenic drive. TCR sequences shared between patients were less clear than in mice, possibly partly because of HLA diversity in the patient population. Unlike mouse skin, where gammadelta T cells dominate, normal human skin contains resident alphabeta T cells that get sequenced too, which complicates analysis of the scalp TCR repertoire.

CDR1 and CDR2 were assigned from the germline V gene as KGHSH and LQKENI. V is reduced by 0 bases and J by 5 bases, leaving a spacing of 12 bases between them. Measured from the cysteine to the phenylalanine, the CDR3 is 15 residues long. Solely the CDR3 DNA is kept, with 45 bases framed from the first base. Concerning this clone itself: The antigen it recognizes is unknown. No base-level quality is on record; no much larger clone is a single base apart.

Per the publication, the time point label means: baseline before oral tofacitinib. Lesional scalp punch biopsies and peripheral blood were obtained from alopecia areata patients. After PBMCs were isolated by density centrifugation and stained for CD3, CD4 and CD8, a FACSAria was used to sort CD4+ and CD8+ T cells. Library prep was done by the immunoSEQ multiplex PCR assay. RNA was extracted from all samples and reverse transcribed into cDNA as template for TCR sequencing. First-strand cDNA was synthesized using SuperScript III with a 2:1 mix of oligo-dT and random hexamers. Amplification bias was assessed with a synthetic immune receptor repertoire, and residual bias was removed computationally. In the authors' own workflow: Raw reads were preprocessed to remove errors, and CDR3 was defined by IMGT conventions from the conserved cysteine to phenylalanine. Clonality was computed by normalizing Shannon entropy by log2 of the number of productive unique TCRs and subtracting the result from 1. Scalp TCRbeta sequences were cross-referenced with sorted blood CD4 and CD8 repertoires so that the CD4 or CD8 identity of scalp clones could be inferred. TCRdb took over this immuneACCESS table, retaining in-frame rearrangements with V and J assigned. Such tables are incomplete; in checked studies, under half of the missing clones stem from an unresolved V gene, and the remainder is unexplained. V and J calls plus clone size are reproduced from that table; the DNA served to infer D and trimming. A total of about 200,000 clones appear in this sample, around three fifths of them only once. The top ten clones comprise 0.45% of the sample.

This receptor was obtained from a human donor with alopecia areata. The sequence is built from TRBV18 and TRBJ2-3; the best D guess is TRBD2, with 5 bases matching. Sequencing was performed on CD4+ T cells sorted from blood, taken at week 0. CDR3 loop: CASSPPLAGGDTQYF. The DNA reads TGTGCCAGCTCACCACCGTTAGCAGGAGGAGATACGCAGTATTTT.